This is a list of T cell receptor beta chains from one sample in a study of T-cell memory formation after mild COVID-19. TCRdb passed the 5' RACE reads through MiXCR, listing each CDR3 protein once. The repertoire holds just over 50,000 distinct CDR3 sequences, with approximately 9% as singletons. Sequenced: PBMCs or a T cell subset sorted from them (not recorded which). The receptors stem from an adult woman who had mild COVID-19 (a few samples of this study predate the infection). Cell type and time point are not known. CDR3s include the opening cysteine and the closing phenylalanine or tryptophan. The D gene is left open where the match is weak. Rows give clone size only sometimes, using once, few, many, or a class for an expanded clone.

size | D | J | V | DNA | CDR3
few | NA | TRBJ1-2 | TRBV11-2 | TGTGCCAGCAGCTTAGCCCCGCAGGGTGGGGGCTATGGCTACACCTTC | CASSLAPQGGGYGYTF
few | TRBD1 | TRBJ1-2 | TRBV15 | TGTGCCACCAGCGAAAGACAGGGGGCGAGCTATGGCTACACCTTC | CATSERQGASYGYTF
many | NA | TRBJ2-3 | TRBV5-1 | TGCGCCAGCAGCTTGGGGCAGATGAGCACAGATACGCAGTATTTT | CASSLGQMSTDTQYF
few | TRBD1 | TRBJ2-1 | TRBV12-3/TRBV12-4 | TGTGCCAGCAGTTTAAAGACAGGGGACAATGAGCAGTTCTTC | CASSLKTGDNEQFF
few | TRBD1 | TRBJ1-1 | TRBV30 | TGTGCCGCGGACAGGGGGCGAGGTACTGAAGCTTTCTTT | CAADRGRGTEAFF
NA | NA | TRBJ1-6 | TRBV5-4 | TGTGCCAGCAGCACCAGACAGAGTAGCTCCTATAATTCACCCCTCCACTTT | CASSTRQSSSYNSPLHF
NA | NA | TRBJ2-1 | TRBV5-4 | TGTGCCAGCAGCTTTACCGGGTGGTTAGAGCAGTTCTTC | CASSFTGWLEQFF
NA | NA | TRBJ1-2 | TRBV6-5 | TGTGCCAGCAGTTACTCGATTTCGGGGAACTATGGCTACACCTTC | CASSYSISGNYGYTF
few | TRBD1 | TRBJ1-2 | TRBV4-1 | TGCGCCAGCAGCCATCCGGGACAGGGGCTCTATGGCTACACCTTC | CASSHPGQGLYGYTF
NA | NA | TRBJ1-5 | TRBV7-9 | TGTGCCAGCAGTCTTAGCAATCAGCCCCAGCATTTT | CASSLSNQPQHF
few | NA | TRBJ1-1 | TRBV5-1 | TGCGCCAGTTCAGGACCTTCTAGCACTGAAGCTTTCTTT | CASSGPSSTEAFF
many | TRBD1 | TRBJ1-2 | TRBV5-1 | TGCGCCAGCAGCGTACAGGGGGGAGATGGCTACACCTTC | CASSVQGGDGYTF
few | TRBD2 | TRBJ2-1 | TRBV20-1 | TGCAGTGCTAGTCTCCTAGCGGGAGAAGCAGCGGCACATGAGCAGTTCTTC | CSASLLAGEAAAHEQFF
NA | NA | TRBJ1-3 | TRBV5-1 | TGCGCCAGCAGAACCGAGATCTCTGGAAACACCATATATTTT | CASRTEISGNTIYF
few | NA | TRBJ2-2 | TRBV7-3 | TGTGCCAGCAGCTTAACTCCCATCTACACCGGGGAGCTGTTTTTT | CASSLTPIYTGELFF
many | NA | TRBJ2-5 | TRBV20-1 | TGCAGTGCGACCAACCGAAGAGAGACCCAGTACTTC | CSATNRRETQYF
few | NA | TRBJ1-1 | TRBV7-3 | TGTGCCAGCAGCTCAAAGACAAGTTTGGGCACTGAAGCTTTCTTT | CASSSKTSLGTEAFF
large | TRBD1 | TRBJ2-5 | TRBV9 | TGTGCCAGCAGCAAGACAGGGGCGGGAGAGACCCAGTACTTC | CASSKTGAGETQYF
many | TRBD2 | TRBJ2-1 | TRBV7-8 | TGTGCCAGCAGCGTAACCCAAGGACTAGCGGGGTACAATGAGCAGTTCTTC | CASSVTQGLAGYNEQFF
NA | NA | TRBJ2-2 | TRBV12-3/TRBV12-4 | TGTGCCAGCAGTCCCGGGGGACGAGGGTACACCGGGGAGCTGTTTTTT | CASSPGGRGYTGELFF
few | NA | TRBJ2-7 | TRBV18 | TGTGCCAGCTCACCCTCGCGGGACGAGCAGTACTTC | CASSPSRDEQYF
medium-sized | NA | TRBJ2-5 | TRBV5-1 | TGCGCCAGCAGCCCTGGGTGGGAGACCCAGTACTTC | CASSPGWETQYF
NA | NA | TRBJ1-1 | TRBV7-2 | TGTGCCAGCAGCTTAGCTGTGACAGGCACTGAAGCTTTCTTT | CASSLAVTGTEAFF
few | NA | TRBJ1-4 | TRBV20-1 | TGCAGTGCTACCTTCAATGAAAAACTGTTTTTT | CSATFNEKLFF
NA | NA | TRBJ1-2 | TRBV20-1 | TGCAGTGGCTCGCGGGGGCCTGGCTATGGCTACACCTTC | CSGSRGPGYGYTF
NA | NA | TRBJ1-1 | TRBV3-1 | TGTGCCAGCAGCCAAGCGGGGTCGGGAGTGGACACTGAAGCTTTCTTT | CASSQAGSGVDTEAFF
many | NA | TRBJ2-5 | TRBV6-1 | TGTGCCAGCAGTGAATCAGGACAGAAAGAGACCCAGTACTTC | CASSESGQKETQYF
many | NA | TRBJ2-2 | TRBV5-1 | TGCGCCAGCAGCTTGGTTCCCAGCGGGCACAACACCGGGGAGCTGTTTTTT | CASSLVPSGHNTGELFF
many | TRBD1 | TRBJ2-7 | TRBV20-1 | TGCAGTGCTCAGTCAGGGGGCGAGTACGAGCAGTACTTC | CSAQSGGEYEQYF
few | NA | TRBJ2-7 | TRBV2 | TGTGCCAGCAGTGGGGACACCAGTTCCTACGAGCAGTACTTC | CASSGDTSSYEQYF
few | NA | TRBJ2-1 | TRBV24-1 | TGTGCCACCAGTGATTTTGGGGGGCGGGAAGGACGTAACAATGAGCAGTTCTTC | CATSDFGGREGRNNEQFF
many | NA | TRBJ2-5 | TRBV7-2 | TGTGCCAGCAGCACAGTTAGCGGAGCTCAAGAGACCCAGTACTTC | CASSTVSGAQETQYF
NA | NA | TRBJ1-1 | TRBV30 | TGTGCCTGGAGTGTAACGGTTCACACTGAAGCTTTCTTT | CAWSVTVHTEAFF
many | TRBD2 | TRBJ2-7 | TRBV9 | TGTGCCAGCAGCGTAGAAGCGGGGACCTCCTACGAGCAGTACTTC | CASSVEAGTSYEQYF
NA | NA | TRBJ2-3 | TRBV6-2/TRBV6-3 | TGTGCCAGCAGTTCCGTCCGGGGGCGAGGTACAGATACGCAGTATTTT | CASSSVRGRGTDTQYF
NA | NA | TRBJ2-3 | TRBV5-1 | TGCGCCAGCAGCTTCCCCGGAAGGGCAGATACGCAGTATTTT | CASSFPGRADTQYF
many | NA | TRBJ2-2 | TRBV7-2 | TGTGCCAGCAGCCGGCCGGCTGGGGAGCTGTTTTTT | CASSRPAGELFF
many | NA | TRBJ2-1 | TRBV5-1 | TGCGCCAGCAGCGGGGAGACGGGCAATGAGCAGTTCTTC | CASSGETGNEQFF
NA | NA | TRBJ1-5 | TRBV7-2 | TGTGCCAGCAGCTTGGGGGGCCGTCGCAATCAGCCCCAGCATTTT | CASSLGGRRNQPQHF
NA | NA | TRBJ2-3 | TRBV2 | TGTGCCAGCAGACCTCTAGGACTACGAAGCACAGATACGCAGTATTTT | CASRPLGLRSTDTQYF
few | TRBD1 | TRBJ1-4 | TRBV18 | TGTGCCAGCTCAGCGGCCCGGGACAGACTGTTTTTT | CASSAARDRLFF
NA | NA | TRBJ2-7 | TRBV24-1 | TGTGCCACCAGTGGTCTACTCCCCGGGACACGCTCCTACGAGCAGTACTTC | CATSGLLPGTRSYEQYF
NA | NA | TRBJ2-3 | TRBV6-4 | TGTGCCAGCAAGGCTAGCGACTCTAGCACAGATACGCAGTATTTT | CASKASDSSTDTQYF
few | TRBD1 | TRBJ1-4 | TRBV2 | TGTGCCAGCAGCGACAGGGGCGGTGAAAAACTGTTTTTT | CASSDRGGEKLFF
few | NA | TRBJ1-1 | TRBV7-6 | TGTGCCAGCAGCCCCAACCGGAACACTGAAGCTTTCTTT | CASSPNRNTEAFF
NA | NA | TRBJ2-3 | TRBV2 | TGTGCCAGCAGTCTCGACTATACGTTGCGACGCACGCAGTATTTT | CASSLDYTLRRTQYF
NA | NA | TRBJ1-5 | TRBV18 | TGTGCCAGCTCACCAACGCCCCAGCATTTT | CASSPTPQHF
few | NA | TRBJ1-1 | TRBV20-1 | TGCAGTGCTAGAGTAGGACTTCGAGGGCAAGCTTTCTTT | CSARVGLRGQAFF
NA | TRBD1 | TRBJ2-5 | TRBV20-1 | TGCAGTGCTGGACCACGGGACAGGGGATTTACACAATTTCTAGAGACCCAGTACTTC | CSAGPRDRGFTQFLETQYF
many | NA | TRBJ1-1 | TRBV12-3/TRBV12-4 | TGTGCCAGCACCTCCTGGAGATTGAACACTGAAGCTTTCTTT | CASTSWRLNTEAFF
few | NA | TRBJ1-5 | TRBV30 | TGTGCCTGGAGTGTATCATTCAGTAGCAATCAGCCCCAGCATTTT | CAWSVSFSSNQPQHF
many | NA | TRBJ1-6 | TRBV9 | TGTGCCAGCAGCGTAGAGCCAGGGACATATAATTCACCCCTCCACTTT | CASSVEPGTYNSPLHF